This T cell receptor beta chain was sequenced in a study of control samples from healthy donors and cancer patients. The ends lost 0 bases at V and 4 bases at J; junction bases unmatched: 8. The CDR3 contains 17 residues. Germline CDR1 reads MGHRA; CDR2 reads YSYEKL. Produced via immunoSEQ multiplex PCR; TCRdb's table is partial and in-frame only. The sample lists roughly 120,000 clones; roughly 89% were seen once. This clone was detected once. The TCR comes from a woman aged 45-65 years in good health. V gene TRBV4-1 combines with J gene TRBJ1-5; 8 bases are a match to TRBD1. Source material: blood. CDR3 loop: CASSQELYRDRNQPQHF. The DNA of the CDR3 is TGCGCCAGCAGCCAAGAACTATACCGGGACAGGAATCAGCCCCAGCATTTT.